The 5 T cell receptor beta chains in this list originate from one sample, sequenced in a study of response to subunit inactivated influenza vaccine. TCRdb reprocessed the RT-PCR reads with MiXCR, giving one entry per CDR3 protein. The sample holds roughly 150,000 distinct CDR3 sequences, approximately 11% seen once. This sample comprised non-naive T cells sorted from PBMCs, obtained 35 to 45 days after vaccination. All receptors derive from a man in his fifties who received an inactivated influenza vaccine.

Only a few counts were recorded for this clonotype. The rearrangement links TRBV5-1 to TRBJ2-7; D not resolved. The germline V and J ends were trimmed by 0 bases and 0 bases, with 4 bases remaining between them. The CDR3 runs to 13 residues. From germline, CDR1 is SGHRS and CDR2 YFSETQ. CDR3 coding DNA: TGCGCCAGCAGCTTGGGACACTCCTACGAGCAGTACTTC. The encoded protein is CASSLGHSYEQYF.

This clonotype has ten or more counts. The chain uses TRBV18 and TRBJ2-7; TRBD1 matches 7 bases. Germline CDR1 KGHSH, CDR2 LQKENI. V lost 6 bases to trimming and J lost 3 bases; unmatched junction nucleotides: 5. The CDR3 covers 13 residues. The CDR3 sequence: CASSRGQNYEQYF. CDR3 sequence (DNA): TGTGCCAGCTCCCGGGGACAGAACTACGAGCAGTACTTC.

This clonotype was seen a handful of times. The V call is TRBV6-1, the J call TRBJ1-6; D gene ambiguous. The CDR3 consists of 15 residues. Per germline, CDR1 MNHNS and CDR2 SASEGT. V was clipped by 5 bases and J by 2 bases, with 10 bases between them. The CDR3 loop reads CASSPRRPYNSPLHF. In DNA, the CDR3 is TGTGCCAGCAGTCCCCGCCGGCCCTATAATTCACCCCTCCACTTT.

Only a few counts were recorded for this clonotype. The chain links TRBV7-2 to TRBJ2-7; D not certain. The CDR3 spans 14 residues. Germline values: CDR1 SGHTA, CDR2 FQGNSA. V shed 5 bases and J shed 3 bases, with 14 bases lying between them. CDR3 sequence (DNA): TGTGCCAGCAGCCCATCATCCGCCGGCTACGAGCAGTACTTC. Amino acids: CASSPSSAGYEQYF.

This clonotype was counted between two and nine times. V is TRBV9 and J is TRBJ1-1; possible D gene TRBD1, 5 bases. From germline, CDR1 is SGDLS and CDR2 YYNGEE. Deletions cut 0 bases from V and 4 bases from J, with 16 bases between. The CDR3 contains 16 residues. CDR3 bases: TGTGCCAGCAGCGTAGACGGCGCAGGGCCAATCACTGAAGCTTTCTTT. It translates to CASSVDGAGPITEAFF.